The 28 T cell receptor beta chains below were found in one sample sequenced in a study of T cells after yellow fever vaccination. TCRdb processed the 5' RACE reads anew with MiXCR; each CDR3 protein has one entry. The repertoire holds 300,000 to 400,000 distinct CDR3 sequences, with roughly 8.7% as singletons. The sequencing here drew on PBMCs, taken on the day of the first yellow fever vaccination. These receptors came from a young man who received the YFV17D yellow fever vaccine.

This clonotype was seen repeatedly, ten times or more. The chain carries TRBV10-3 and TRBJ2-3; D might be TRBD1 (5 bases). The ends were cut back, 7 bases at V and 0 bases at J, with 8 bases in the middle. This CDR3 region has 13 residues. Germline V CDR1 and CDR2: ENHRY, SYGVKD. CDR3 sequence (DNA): TGTGCCATCACAGGGCTGAGCACAGATACGCAGTATTTT. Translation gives CAITGLSTDTQYF.

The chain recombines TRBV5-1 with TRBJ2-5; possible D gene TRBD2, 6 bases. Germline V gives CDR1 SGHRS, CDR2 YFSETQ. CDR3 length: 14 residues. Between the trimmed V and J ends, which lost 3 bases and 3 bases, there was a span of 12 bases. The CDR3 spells CASSWRPGEETQYF. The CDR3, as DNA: TGCGCCAGCAGCTGGAGGCCGGGAGAAGAGACCCAGTACTTC.

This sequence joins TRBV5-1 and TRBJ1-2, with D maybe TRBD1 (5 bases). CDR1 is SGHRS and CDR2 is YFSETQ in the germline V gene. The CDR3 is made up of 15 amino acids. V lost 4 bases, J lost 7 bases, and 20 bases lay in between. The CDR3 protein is CASSDRDGASGGYTF. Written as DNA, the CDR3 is TGCGCCAGCAGCGACCGGGACGGGGCTTCTGGTGGCTACACCTTC.

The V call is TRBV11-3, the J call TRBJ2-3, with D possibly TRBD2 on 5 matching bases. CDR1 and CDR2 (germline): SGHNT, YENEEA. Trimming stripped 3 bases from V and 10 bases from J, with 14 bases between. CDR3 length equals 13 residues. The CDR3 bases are TGTGCCAGCAGCTTTCGTGGGGAGAGTGCGCAGTATTTT. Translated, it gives CASSFRGESAQYF.

The CDR3 region is CASSPPGAYSPLHF. For the CDR3, the DNA is TGTGCCAGCTCACCGCCGGGAGCATATTCACCCCTCCACTTT. V usage is TRBV18 and J usage is TRBJ1-6; unclear D gene. Trimming left V 3 bases short and J 8 bases short, with 11 bases between. CDR3 size: 14 residues. The germline V gene encodes CDR1 KGHSH and CDR2 LQKENI.

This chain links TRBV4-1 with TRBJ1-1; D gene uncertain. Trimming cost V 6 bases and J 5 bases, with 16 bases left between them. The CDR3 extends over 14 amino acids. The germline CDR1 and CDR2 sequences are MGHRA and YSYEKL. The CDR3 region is CASSYDPAGTEAFF. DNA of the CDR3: TGCGCCAGCAGTTATGATCCGGCCGGAACTGAAGCTTTCTTT.

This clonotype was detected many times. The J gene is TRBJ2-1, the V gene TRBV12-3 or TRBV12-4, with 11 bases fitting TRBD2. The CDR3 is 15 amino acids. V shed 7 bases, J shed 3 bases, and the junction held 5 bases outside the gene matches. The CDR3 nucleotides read TGTGCCAGCAACATAGCGGGGGGGCACTACAATGAGCAGTTCTTC. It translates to CASNIAGGHYNEQFF.

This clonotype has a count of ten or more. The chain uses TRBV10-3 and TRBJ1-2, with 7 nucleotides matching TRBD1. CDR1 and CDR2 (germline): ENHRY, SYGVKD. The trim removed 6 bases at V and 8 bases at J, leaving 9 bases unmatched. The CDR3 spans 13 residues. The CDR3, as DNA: TGTGCCATCAGCCAGGGGGGTTCCCGGGGCTACACCTTC. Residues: CAISQGGSRGYTF.

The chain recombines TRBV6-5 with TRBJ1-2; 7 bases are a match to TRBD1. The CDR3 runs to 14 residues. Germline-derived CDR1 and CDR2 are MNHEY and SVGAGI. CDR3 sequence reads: CATAGRGLVGGYTF. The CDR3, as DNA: TGTGCGACGGCTGGGAGGGGGCTTGTGGGTGGCTACACCTTC.

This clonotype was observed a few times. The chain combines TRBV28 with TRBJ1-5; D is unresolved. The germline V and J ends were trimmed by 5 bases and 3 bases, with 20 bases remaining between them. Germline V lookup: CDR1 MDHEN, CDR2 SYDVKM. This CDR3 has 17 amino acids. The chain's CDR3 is CASSLSVRTRLNQPQHF. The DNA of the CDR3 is TGTGCCAGCAGTCTCTCCGTGAGGACGCGCCTCAATCAGCCCCAGCATTTT.

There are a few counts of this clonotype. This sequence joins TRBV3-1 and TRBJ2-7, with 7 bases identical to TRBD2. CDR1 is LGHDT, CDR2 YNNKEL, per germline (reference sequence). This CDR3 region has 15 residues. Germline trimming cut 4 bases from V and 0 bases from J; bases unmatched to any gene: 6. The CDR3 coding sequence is TGTGCCAGCAGCCCGGGGAGGGGATTCTCCTACGAGCAGTACTTC. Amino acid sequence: CASSPGRGFSYEQYF.

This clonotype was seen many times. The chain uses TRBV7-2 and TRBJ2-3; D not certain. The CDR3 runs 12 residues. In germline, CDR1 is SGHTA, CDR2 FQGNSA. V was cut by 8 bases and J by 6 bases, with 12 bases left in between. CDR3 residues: CASSPLGDTQYF. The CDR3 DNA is TGTGCCAGCTCGCCTCTTGGGGATACGCAGTATTTT.

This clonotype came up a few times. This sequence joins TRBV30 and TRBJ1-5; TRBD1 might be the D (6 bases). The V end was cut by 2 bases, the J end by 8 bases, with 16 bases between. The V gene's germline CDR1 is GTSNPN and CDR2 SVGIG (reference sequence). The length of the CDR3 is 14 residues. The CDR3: CAWSSQTGKKPQHF. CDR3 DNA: TGTGCCTGGAGTTCCCAGACAGGAAAGAAGCCCCAGCATTTT.

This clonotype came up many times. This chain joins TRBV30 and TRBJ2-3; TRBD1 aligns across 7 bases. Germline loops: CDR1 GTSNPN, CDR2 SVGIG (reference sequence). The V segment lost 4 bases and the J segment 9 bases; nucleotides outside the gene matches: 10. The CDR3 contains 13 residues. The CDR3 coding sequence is TGTGCCTGGAAAGGGAAGGGGGCAGGGACGCAGTATTTT. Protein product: CAWKGKGAGTQYF.

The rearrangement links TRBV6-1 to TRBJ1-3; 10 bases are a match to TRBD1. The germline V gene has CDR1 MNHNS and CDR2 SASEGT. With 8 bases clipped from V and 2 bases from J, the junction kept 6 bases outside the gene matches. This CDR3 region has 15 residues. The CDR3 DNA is TGTGCCAGCTTCACGGACAGGGGGGCTGGAAACACCATATATTTT. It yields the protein CASFTDRGAGNTIYF.

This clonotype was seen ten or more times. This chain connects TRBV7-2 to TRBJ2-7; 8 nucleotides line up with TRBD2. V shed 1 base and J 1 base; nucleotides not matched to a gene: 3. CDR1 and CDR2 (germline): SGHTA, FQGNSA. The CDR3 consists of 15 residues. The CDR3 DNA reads TGTGCCAGCAGCTTAGTCGGGGGGGGGTCCTACGAGCAGTACTTC. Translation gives CASSLVGGGSYEQYF.

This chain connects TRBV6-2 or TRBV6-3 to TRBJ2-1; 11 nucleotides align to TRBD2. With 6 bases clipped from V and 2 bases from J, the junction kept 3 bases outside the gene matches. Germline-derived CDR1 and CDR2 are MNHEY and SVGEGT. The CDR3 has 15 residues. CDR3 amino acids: CASRTSGATYNEQFF. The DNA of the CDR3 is TGTGCCAGCAGGACTAGCGGGGCCACCTACAATGAGCAGTTCTTC.

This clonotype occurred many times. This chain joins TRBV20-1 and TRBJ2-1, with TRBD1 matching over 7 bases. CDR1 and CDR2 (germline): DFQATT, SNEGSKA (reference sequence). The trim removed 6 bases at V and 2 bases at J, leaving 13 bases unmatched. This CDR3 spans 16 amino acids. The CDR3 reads CSARNPTGATYNEQFF. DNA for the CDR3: TGCAGTGCCAGAAACCCTACAGGGGCCACCTACAATGAGCAGTTCTTC.

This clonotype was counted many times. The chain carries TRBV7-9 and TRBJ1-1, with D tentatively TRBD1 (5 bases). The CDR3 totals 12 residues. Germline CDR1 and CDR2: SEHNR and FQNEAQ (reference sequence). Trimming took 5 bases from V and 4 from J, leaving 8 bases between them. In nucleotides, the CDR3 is TGTGCCAGCAGCAAGGGGAGCACTGAAGCTTTCTTT. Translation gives CASSKGSTEAFF.

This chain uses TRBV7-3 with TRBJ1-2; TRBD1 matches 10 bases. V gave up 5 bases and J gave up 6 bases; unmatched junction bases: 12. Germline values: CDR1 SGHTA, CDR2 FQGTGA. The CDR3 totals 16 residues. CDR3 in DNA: TGTGCCAGCAGCCTTTGGGACAGGGGATTAGGCGATGGCTACACCTTC. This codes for CASSLWDRGLGDGYTF.

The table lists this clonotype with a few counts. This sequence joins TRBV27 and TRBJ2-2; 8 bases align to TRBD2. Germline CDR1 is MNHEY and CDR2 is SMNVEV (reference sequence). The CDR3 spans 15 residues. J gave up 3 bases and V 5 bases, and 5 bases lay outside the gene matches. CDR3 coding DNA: TGTGCCAGCAGTCCTCGGGGGGGATACACCGGGGAGCTGTTTTTT. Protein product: CASSPRGGYTGELFF.

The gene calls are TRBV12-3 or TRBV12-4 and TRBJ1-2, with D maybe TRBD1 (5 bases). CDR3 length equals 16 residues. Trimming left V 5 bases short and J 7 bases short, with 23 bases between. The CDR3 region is CASSVSTAGGGSGYTF. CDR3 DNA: TGTGCCAGCAGTGTATCGACAGCTGGAGGTGGTTCTGGCTACACCTTC.

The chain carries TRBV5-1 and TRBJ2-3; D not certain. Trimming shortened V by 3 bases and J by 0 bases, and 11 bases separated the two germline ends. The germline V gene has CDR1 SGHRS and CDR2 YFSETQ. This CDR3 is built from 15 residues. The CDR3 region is CASSWGAASTDTQYF. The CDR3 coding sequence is TGCGCCAGCAGCTGGGGTGCGGCTAGCACAGATACGCAGTATTTT.

The CDR3 protein is CASSPWVAGGPDTQYF. CDR3 sequence (DNA): TGTGCCAGCAGCCCATGGGTAGCGGGGGGTCCAGATACGCAGTATTTT. The chain joins TRBV7-9 to TRBJ2-3; 10 bases match TRBD2. CDR1 and CDR2 (germline): SEHNR, FQNEAQ (reference sequence). This CDR3 is 16 amino acids long. V shed 5 bases, J shed 4 bases, and the junction held 9 bases outside the gene matches.

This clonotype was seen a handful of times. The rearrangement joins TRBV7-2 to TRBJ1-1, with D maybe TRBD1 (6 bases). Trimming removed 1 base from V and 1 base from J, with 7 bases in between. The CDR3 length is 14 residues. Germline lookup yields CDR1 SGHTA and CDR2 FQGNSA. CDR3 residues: CASSLVGQNTEAFF. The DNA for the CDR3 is TGTGCCAGCAGCTTAGTGGGACAGAACACTGAAGCTTTCTTT. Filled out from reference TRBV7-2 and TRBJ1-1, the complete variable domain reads GAGVSQSPSNKVTEKGKDVELRCDPISGHTALYWYRQSLGQGLEFLIYFQGNSAPDKSGLPSDRFSAERTGGSVSTLTIQRTQQEDSAVYLCASSLVGQNTEAFFGQGTRLTVV.

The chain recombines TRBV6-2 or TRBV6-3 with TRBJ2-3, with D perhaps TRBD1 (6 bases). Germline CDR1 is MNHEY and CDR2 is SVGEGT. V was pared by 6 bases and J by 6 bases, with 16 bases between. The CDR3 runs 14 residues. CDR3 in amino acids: CASSPGHNQDTQYF. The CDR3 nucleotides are TGTGCCAGCAGCCCGGGACACAACCAGGATACGCAGTATTTT.

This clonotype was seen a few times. CDR3 nucleotide sequence: TGTGCCAGCAGCCGACAGGGGGCGCGGTCCGGGGAGCTGTTTTTT. As protein: CASSRQGARSGELFF. The genes are TRBV7-2 and TRBJ2-2, with TRBD1 identical over 10 bases. The germline V gene has CDR1 SGHTA and CDR2 FQGNSA. The CDR3 totals 15 residues. J lost 6 bases, V lost 5 bases, and 6 bases had no gene match.

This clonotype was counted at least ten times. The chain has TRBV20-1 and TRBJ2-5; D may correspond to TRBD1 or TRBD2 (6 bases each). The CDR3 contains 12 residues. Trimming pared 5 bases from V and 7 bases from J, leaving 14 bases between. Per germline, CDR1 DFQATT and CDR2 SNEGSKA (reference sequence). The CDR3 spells CSADRSGATQYF. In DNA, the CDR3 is TGCAGTGCTGACCGATCGGGGGCGACCCAGTACTTC.